These 2 T cell receptor beta chains originate from one sample sequenced in a study of cytomegalovirus exposure and HLA in healthy donors. The PCR employed 60 Vbeta primers together with 13 Jbeta primers. The protocol was immunoSEQ multiplex PCR, while the TCRdb copy is restricted to in-frame clones and leaves out a portion. The sample holds 150,000 to 200,000 clones, 75% to 85% seen once. The material sequenced was PBMCs. The receptor source for this set is a boy aged 5-17 years in good health and CMV-seronegative.

The chain carries TRBV5-4 and TRBJ1-6, with D hard to call. V shed 4 bases and J shed 6 bases, with 8 bases lying between them. The CDR3 is 13 amino acids. Germline loops: CDR1 SGHNT, CDR2 YYREEE (reference sequence). CDR3 DNA sequence: TGTGCCAGCAGCGCCCAGTCTAATTCACCCCTCCACTTT. Protein sequence: CASSAQSNSPLHF.

The V call is TRBV4-2, the J call TRBJ2-7; D possibly uses TRBD1 or TRBD2 (9 bases each). Germline loops: CDR1 LGHNA, CDR2 YNFKEQ. The CDR3 has 17 residues. V lost 6 bases to trimming and J lost 5 bases, with 26 bases between them. The CDR3 sequence: CASRAGQGSSGVNEQYF. The CDR3 DNA sequence: TGTGCCAGCAGGGCGGGACAGGGATCTAGCGGGGTCAACGAGCAGTACTTC.